This T cell receptor beta chain appears in the sequencing data of a study of CD8+ T cells in alopecia areata. Specified treatment: oral pan-JAK inhibitor, 5-10 mg twice daily. Punch biopsies of lesional scalp, plus peripheral blood, were taken from alopecia areata patients. cDNA reverse transcribed from extracted RNA served as the sequencing template. Libraries were prepared by immunoSEQ multiplex PCR; TCRdb keeps only in-frame clonotypes and omits some of them. This sample carries tens of thousands of clones, more than 65% of them seen once, and the ten largest clones take approximately 15%. Study-level findings and limits: In scalp and blood, many expanded lesional clones persisted during tofacitinib. TCR sharing across patients was less clear than in mice, possibly HLA-related.

The CDR3 is 17 residues long. CDR1 and CDR2 (germline): MGHRA, YSYEKL. V lost 2 bases, J lost 1 base, and 16 bases lay in between. For this clone: Its antigen remains unidentified.

The chain has TRBV4-1 and TRBJ2-3; D might be TRBD2 (6 bases). This receptor was obtained from a human donor with alopecia areata. The sample was CD8+ T cells sorted from blood, taken around week 44, from a patient treated with tofacitinib. CDR3 sequence reads: CASSQWGEEIRTDTQYF. The CDR3 coding sequence is TGCGCCAGCAGCCAATGGGGGGAGGAAATTCGCACAGATACGCAGTATTTT.